This TCR beta chain was identified in a study of Ad26.COV2.S vaccination and SARS-CoV-2 variants. The treatment is: roughly 20 received Ad26.COV2.S at low or high dose, single or two shots; roughly 5 received placebo; per-sample allocation not given. Following the first vaccine or placebo injection, samples were taken on day 63. In Boston, an adult donor aged 18-55 years took part. Here immunoSEQ multiplex PCR was the method, and the copy in TCRdb shows in-frame clones only, minus some. In the table there are about 480,000 clones, roughly nine tenths of which are singletons. The CDR3 is 14 residues long. In germline, CDR1 is MNHEY, CDR2 SVGAGI. V shed 0 bases and J 10 bases; nucleotides not matched to a gene: 3.

V is TRBV6-5 and J is TRBJ1-2; the match to TRBD1 covers 12 bases. This TCR came from a person between 18 and 65 years old who received the Ad26.COV2.S COVID-19 vaccine or a placebo. The sequencing here drew on peripheral blood, taken in a trial of Ad26.COV2.S vaccine versus placebo. This CDR3 reads CASSYSGTGGVYTF. The CDR3 nucleotides are TGTGCCAGCAGTTACTCCGGGACAGGGGGCGTCTACACCTTC.